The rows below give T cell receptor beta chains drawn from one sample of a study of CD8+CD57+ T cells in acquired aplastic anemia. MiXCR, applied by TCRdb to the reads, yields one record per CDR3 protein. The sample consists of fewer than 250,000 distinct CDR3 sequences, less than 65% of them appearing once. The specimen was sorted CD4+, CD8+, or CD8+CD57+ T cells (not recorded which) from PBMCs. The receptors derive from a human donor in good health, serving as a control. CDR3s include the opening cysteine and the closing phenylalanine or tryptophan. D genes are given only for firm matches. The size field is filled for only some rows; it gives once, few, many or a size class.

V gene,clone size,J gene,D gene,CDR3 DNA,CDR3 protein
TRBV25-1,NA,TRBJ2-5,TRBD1,TGTGCCAGCAGTGCAGTAAGCGGACAGGGGTCCTGGGAGACCCAGTACTTC,CASSAVSGQGSWETQYF
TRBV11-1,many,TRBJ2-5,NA,TGTGCCAGCAGCTTACGCAGGGTCCTACAAGAGACCCAGTACTTC,CASSLRRVLQETQYF
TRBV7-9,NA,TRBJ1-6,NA,TGTGACAGCAGCTTAGAGGCCCGGGGCCTTGGCCATTCACCCCTCCACTTT,CDSSLEARGLGHSPLHF
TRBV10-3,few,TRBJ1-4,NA,TGTGCCATCAGTGAGGGGGACGAAAAACTGTTTTTT,CAISEGDEKLFF
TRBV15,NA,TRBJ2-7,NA,TGTGCCACCAGCAGCTCCTTGGGGGCGGGCTACGAGCAGTACTTC,CATSSSLGAGYEQYF
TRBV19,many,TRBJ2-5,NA,TGTGCCAGTAGTATAGGTACCTCACAAGAGACCCAGTACTTC,CASSIGTSQETQYF
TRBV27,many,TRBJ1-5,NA,TGTGCCAGCAGTTTCACAGGAGGTTATAGCAATCAGCCCCAGCATTTT,CASSFTGGYSNQPQHF
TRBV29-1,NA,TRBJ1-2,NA,TGCAGGGTTGAAGGGGGGGGGGGCGGGTATGGCTACACCTTC,CRVEGGGGGYGYTF
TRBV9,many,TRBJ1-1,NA,TGTGCCAGCAGCGTGACAGATCAGAACACTGAAGCTTTCTTT,CASSVTDQNTEAFF
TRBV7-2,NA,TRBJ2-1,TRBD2,TGTGCCAGCAGGCCTAGCGGGGGCTCCTACAATGAGCAGTTCTTC,CASRPSGGSYNEQFF
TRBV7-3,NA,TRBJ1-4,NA,TGTGCCAGCTCACCTGGGAGTGAAAAACTGTTTTTT,CASSPGSEKLFF
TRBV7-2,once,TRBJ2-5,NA,TGTGCCGGCAGCCAAGCATGGGTAGGGCAGGGGGAGACCCAGTACTTC,CAGSQAWVGQGETQYF
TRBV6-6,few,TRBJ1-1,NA,TGTGCCAGCAAGGCATTTGGGACGGGAGACACTGAAGCTCTCTTT,CASKAFGTGDTEALF
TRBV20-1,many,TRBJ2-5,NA,TGCAGTGCTAGAGATCTCGAACAGTCCAGCCAAGAGACCCAGTACTTC,CSARDLEQSSQETQYF
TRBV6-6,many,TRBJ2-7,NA,TGTGCCACCGTCGGAGGGTCTTACGAGCAGTACTTC,CATVGGSYEQYF
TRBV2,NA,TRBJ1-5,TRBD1,TGTGCCAGCAGGCCCGGGACAGGTTCGGGGGACCAGCCCCAGCATTTT,CASRPGTGSGDQPQHF
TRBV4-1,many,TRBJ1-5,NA,TGCGCCAGCAGCCAAGATGGGATAACGGGACAGCCCCAGCATTTT,CASSQDGITGQPQHF
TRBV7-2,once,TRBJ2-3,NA,TGTGCCAGCAACCACCTATCAGGGGGGAGCACAGATACGCAGTATTTT,CASNHLSGGSTDTQYF
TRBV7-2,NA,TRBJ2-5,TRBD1,TGTGCCAGCAGCTCACGGACAGGGGGGACCCAGTACTTC,CASSSRTGGTQYF
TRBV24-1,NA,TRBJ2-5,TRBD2,TGTGCCACCAGTGATGGTAGCGGGGGGGATGAGCAGTACTTC,CATSDGSGGDEQYF
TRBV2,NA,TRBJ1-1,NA,TGTGCCAGCAGTGTTGGCCCCACGGAAGGGGTTGAAGCTTTCTTT,CASSVGPTEGVEAFF
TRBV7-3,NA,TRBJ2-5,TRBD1,TGTGCCAGCAGCTCTCGGACAGGGAACCAGTACTTC,CASSSRTGNQYF
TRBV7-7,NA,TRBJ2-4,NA,TGTGCTAGCAGCTTAACAACACAGGGGGGGGACATTCAGTACTTC,CASSLTTQGGDIQYF
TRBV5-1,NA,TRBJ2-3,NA,TGCGCCAGCAGCTTTATGGGGCTAGCGTTGGATACGCAGTATTTT,CASSFMGLALDTQYF
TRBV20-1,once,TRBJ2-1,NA,TGCAGTGCTAGAGATCGACCCAATGAGCAGTTCTTC,CSARDRPNEQFF
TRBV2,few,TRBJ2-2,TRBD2,TGTGCCAGCAGCGCAGTAGCGGGGGCAACGAGCACCGGGGGGCTGTTTTTT,CASSAVAGATSTGGLFF
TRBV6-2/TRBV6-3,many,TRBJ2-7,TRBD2,TGTGCCAGCAGTGCCTTAGCGGGGACCGGGCTTAGCGAGCAGTACTTC,CASSALAGTGLSEQYF
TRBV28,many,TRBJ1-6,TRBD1,TGTGCCAGCAGGGTCGACAGGGGGCAATTTTCACCCCTCCACTTT,CASRVDRGQFSPLHF
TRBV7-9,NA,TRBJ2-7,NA,TGTGCTAGCAGCTTAGGTCGGGGGCGACAGTACTTC,CASSLGRGRQYF
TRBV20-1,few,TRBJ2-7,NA,TGCAGTGCTGTCTACCCGGACGAGTACGAGCAGTACTTC,CSAVYPDEYEQYF
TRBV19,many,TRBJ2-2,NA,TGTGCCAGTAGGGGCGGGGAGGAGAGCGGCACCGGGGAGCTGTTTTTT,CASRGGEESGTGELFF
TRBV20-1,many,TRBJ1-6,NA,TGCAGTGCTGTAAAAGTTTCCTATAATTCACCCCTCCACTTT,CSAVKVSYNSPLHF
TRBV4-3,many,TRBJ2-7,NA,TGCGCCAGCAGCCAAGAATACTCGACCTACGAGCAGTACTTC,CASSQEYSTYEQYF
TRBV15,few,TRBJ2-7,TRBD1,TGTGCCACCAGCAGAGACAGGGGGCCCTACGAGCAGTACTTC,CATSRDRGPYEQYF
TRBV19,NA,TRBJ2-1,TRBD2,TGTGCCAGTAGTATGGCGGGAGGGATCAATGAGCAGTTCTTC,CASSMAGGINEQFF
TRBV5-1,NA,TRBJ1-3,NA,TGCGCCAGCAGCTCGGACGGAGACTCATCTGGAAACACCATATATTTT,CASSSDGDSSGNTIYF
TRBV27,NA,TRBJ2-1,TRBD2,TGTGCCAGCATCAAAGCGGGGGAGTATGAGCAGTTCTTC,CASIKAGEYEQFF
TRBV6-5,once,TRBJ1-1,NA,TGTGCCAGCAGTTACGAAGAGACTGAAGCTTTCTTT,CASSYEETEAFF
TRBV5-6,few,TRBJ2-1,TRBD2,TGTGCCAGCAGCTTGTTGAGCGGGGATTACAATGAGCAGTTCTTC,CASSLLSGDYNEQFF
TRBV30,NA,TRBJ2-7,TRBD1,TGTGCCTGGAGTACGACAGGGGCCAGCTACGAGCAGTACTTC,CAWSTTGASYEQYF
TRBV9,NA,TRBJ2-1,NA,TGTGCCAGCAGCGTAAAGGACGGGGGCCAGTTCTTC,CASSVKDGGQFF
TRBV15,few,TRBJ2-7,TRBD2,TGTGCCACCAGCATACGACTAGCAGGTTACGAGCAGTACTTC,CATSIRLAGYEQYF
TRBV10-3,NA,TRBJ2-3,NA,TGTGCCATCAGTGATTCGGGGACAGATACGCAGTATTTT,CAISDSGTDTQYF
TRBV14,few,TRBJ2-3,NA,TGTGCCAGCAGCCGATCGGACTACACAGATACGCAGTATTTT,CASSRSDYTDTQYF
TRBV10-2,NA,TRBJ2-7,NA,TGCGCCAGCAACGCCGGGAACGCGCAGCAGTACTTC,CASNAGNAQQYF